This T cell receptor beta chain was documented in a study of shared clonotypes between healthy human individuals (dated by TCRdb to between 2020 and 2021). Broadly, across the study: The cohort comprised a couple of women and a few men aged 18 to 49 years. For each donor, three plates each were used for CD4 naive and CD4 memory, two plates were used for CD8 naive, and one plate was used for CD8 memory. Blood TCR repertoires of about five healthy adults were deeply sequenced to estimate repertoire size and the extent of clonotype sharing between individuals. Different laboratories and diverse techniques were used to prepare libraries and sequence TCR repertoires, to increase sequencing depth and limit assay-specific biases. Each donor's leukapheresis produced roughly between about 0.8 and 10 billion PBMCs. The paper as a whole reports these results and caveats: Because the study included a small number of donors, the genetic and exposure-history diversity represented was limited. Based on pairwise subsampling, the degree of clonotype sharing among donors was expected to be affected by sequencing depth. Even with the large sequencing depth, rarefaction of the sorted-subset datasets indicated that sequencing was incomplete. Larger estimated clonotype richness was generally found for naive subsets than for memory subsets. Clonotypes shared by all four sorted-subset donors showed higher generation probabilities than non-shared clonotypes. Only blood was sampled, and tissue TCR repertoires likely differ from those in blood. Sharing across several donors was observed for 4.5% to 6.5% of naive CD4, over 3% of naive CD8, 2% to 2.5% of memory CD4, and around 0.42% of memory CD8 clonotypes.

As concerns this clone: The antigen it recognizes is unknown. The input lacks base qualities; no much larger clone sits a single base away.

Using the deep immunoSEQ assay, multiplex PCR amplified TCR CDR3 regions from genomic DNA. For each cell subset, the extracted genomic DNA was distributed evenly across all wells of several immunoSEQ 96-well plates, and each plate served as one replicate. Each replicate PCR for sorted subsets received around 0.2 ug genomic DNA, equal to tens of thousands of T cell genomes. Purified libraries were quantified with a Qubit 3.0 fluorometer, sized on a Bioanalyzer 2100, and re-quantified with the KAPA Library Quantification kit. Every immunoSEQ 96-well plate was sequenced on a separate single-read 150-cycle Illumina NextSeq 550 flow cell. In the paper's pipeline: Because the immunoSEQ output held only junctional sequences and lacked quality scores, the filtering could not match the filtering applied to full-length reads. To assign V/J genes and CDR3, sequences were annotated using PyIR, a Python wrapper for IgBLAST v1.9, with IMGT germline references. Reads with weak V/J assignments (E-value above 1e-6), missing CDR3, stop codons, out-of-frame junctions, or ambiguous translated residues were removed. A V3J clonotype was defined by an identical inferred V gene, J gene, and CDR3 amino acid sequence. To compute the percentage overlap between repertoires, the number of shared unique clonotypes was divided by the size of the smaller repertoire. Repertoire richness was assessed with RTK rarefaction, the Chao1 estimator, and Recon v2.1 estimates of unobserved clonotypes. Generation probabilities were computed with OLGA for all TCRbeta clonotypes obtained by the gDNA method from a handful of donors. Held by TCRdb, this immuneACCESS table contains in-frame sequences only and omits some clones. Under half of the omission traces to an unresolved V gene where checked; the cause of the rest is unknown. Clonal size and the V and J genes are those of that table, whereas D and trimming came from the DNA. The sample records 740,000 or so clones, roughly 72% of which are singletons. Of the sample, 1.5% to 2% falls within the top ten clones.

V ends up 1 base short and J 7 bases short, with an unmatched junction base count of 9. Spanning cysteine to phenylalanine, the CDR3 consists of 16 amino acids. Only the CDR3 DNA is retained, 48 bases long and in frame from the first base. The germline V gene (reference sequence) gives CDR1 as MNHNY and CDR2 as SVGAGI. Donors were healthy HIV-negative adults with no recently reported acute infections or vaccinations. Every donor was a Caucasian adult residing in Nashville, Tennessee, USA. CD4+ T cells were enriched through magnetic negative selection, after which naive cells were positively selected on CD45RA and the remaining negative fraction served as the memory subset. Blood was collected by leukapheresis, and PBMCs were isolated by Ficoll-Histopaque density gradient centrifugation and then cryopreserved in liquid nitrogen vapor phase. Analytical flow cytometry was used to check the purity and quantity of every magnetically sorted T cell population. Each sorted fraction had its genomic DNA isolated and then quantified by UV absorbance on a Nanodrop 2000c.

The chain links TRBV6-6 with TRBJ2-1; a stretch of 8 junction bases matches TRBD1. The sequencing input was memory CD4+ T cells sorted from blood. Reading the label with the study, this specimen's cell subset or site is: CD45RA-negative fraction. The sequence was obtained from a woman aged 25 to 39 in good health. The CDR3 loop reads CASSYLGQGWGNEQFF. The DNA is TGTGCCAGCAGTTACTTAGGACAGGGCTGGGGGAATGAGCAGTTCTTC.